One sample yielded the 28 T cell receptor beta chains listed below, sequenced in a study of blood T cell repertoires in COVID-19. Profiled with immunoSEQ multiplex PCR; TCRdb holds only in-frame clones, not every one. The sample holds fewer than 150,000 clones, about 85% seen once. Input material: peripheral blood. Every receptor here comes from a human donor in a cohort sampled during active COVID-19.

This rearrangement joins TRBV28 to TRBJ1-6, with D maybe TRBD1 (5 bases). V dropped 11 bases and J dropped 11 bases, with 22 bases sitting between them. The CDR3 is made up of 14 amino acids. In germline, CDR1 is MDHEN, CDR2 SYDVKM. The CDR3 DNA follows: TGTGCCGGGGGATCGGGGACTCTGCGGCCACCCCTCCACTTT. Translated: CAGGSGTLRPPLHF.

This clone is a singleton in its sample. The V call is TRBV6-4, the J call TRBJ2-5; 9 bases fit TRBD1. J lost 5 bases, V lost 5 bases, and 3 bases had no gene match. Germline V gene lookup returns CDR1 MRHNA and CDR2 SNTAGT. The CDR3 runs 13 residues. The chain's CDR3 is CASSRGTGETQYF. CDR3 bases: TGTGCCAGCAGTCGAGGGACAGGGGAGACCCAGTACTTC.

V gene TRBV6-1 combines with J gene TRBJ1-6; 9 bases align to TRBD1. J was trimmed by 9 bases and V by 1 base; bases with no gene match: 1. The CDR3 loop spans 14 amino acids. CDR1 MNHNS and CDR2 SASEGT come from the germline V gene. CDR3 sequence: CASSEGDRVSPLHF. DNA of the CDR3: TGTGCCAGCAGTGAAGGGGACAGGGTTTCACCCCTCCACTTT.

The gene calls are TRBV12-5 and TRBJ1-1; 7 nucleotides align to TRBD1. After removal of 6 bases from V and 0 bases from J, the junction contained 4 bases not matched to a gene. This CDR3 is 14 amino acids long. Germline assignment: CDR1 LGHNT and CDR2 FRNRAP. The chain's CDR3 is CASGSGGLNTEAFF. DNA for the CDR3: TGTGCTAGTGGATCAGGGGGTTTGAACACTGAAGCTTTCTTT.

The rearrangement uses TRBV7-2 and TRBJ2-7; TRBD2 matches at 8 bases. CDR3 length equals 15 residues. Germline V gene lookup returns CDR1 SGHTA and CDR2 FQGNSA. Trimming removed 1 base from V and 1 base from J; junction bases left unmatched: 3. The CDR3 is CASSLGRGGSYEQYF. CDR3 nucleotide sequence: TGTGCCAGCAGCTTAGGCCGGGGGGGGTCCTACGAGCAGTACTTC. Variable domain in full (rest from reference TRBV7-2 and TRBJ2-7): GAGVSQSPSNKVTEKGKDVELRCDPISGHTALYWYRQSLGQGLEFLIYFQGNSAPDKSGLPSDRFSAERTGGSVSTLTIQRTQQEDSAVYLCASSLGRGGSYEQYFGPGTRLTVT.

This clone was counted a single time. CDR3: CASSWTRGGVNYEQYF. The CDR3, as DNA: TGTGCCAGCAGCTGGACACGGGGGGGCGTCAACTACGAGCAGTACTTC. This chain links TRBV5-6 with TRBJ2-7, with TRBD2 matching over 8 bases. Germline CDR1 and CDR2: SGHDT and YYEEEE. V shed 3 bases, J shed 3 bases, and the junction held 11 bases outside the gene matches. The CDR3 extends over 16 amino acids.

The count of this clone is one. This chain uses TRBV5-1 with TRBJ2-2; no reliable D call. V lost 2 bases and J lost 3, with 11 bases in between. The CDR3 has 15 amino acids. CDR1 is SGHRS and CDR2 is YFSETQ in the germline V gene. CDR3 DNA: TGCGCCAGCAGCTTAGATGTTTCGGACACCGGGGAGCTGTTTTTT. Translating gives CASSLDVSDTGELFF.

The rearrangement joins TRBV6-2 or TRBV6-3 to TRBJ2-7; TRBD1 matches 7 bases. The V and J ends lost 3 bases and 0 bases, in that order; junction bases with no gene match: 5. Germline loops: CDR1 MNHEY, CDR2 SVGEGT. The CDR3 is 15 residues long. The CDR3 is CASSYEGAGSYEQYF. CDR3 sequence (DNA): TGTGCCAGCAGTTATGAGGGGGCCGGCTCCTACGAGCAGTACTTC.

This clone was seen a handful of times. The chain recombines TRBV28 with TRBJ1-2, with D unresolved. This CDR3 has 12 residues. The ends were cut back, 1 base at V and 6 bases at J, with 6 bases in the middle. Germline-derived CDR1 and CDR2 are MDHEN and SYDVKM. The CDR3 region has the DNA TGTGCCAGCAGTTTATTTCCGGATGGCTACACCTTC. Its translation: CASSLFPDGYTF.

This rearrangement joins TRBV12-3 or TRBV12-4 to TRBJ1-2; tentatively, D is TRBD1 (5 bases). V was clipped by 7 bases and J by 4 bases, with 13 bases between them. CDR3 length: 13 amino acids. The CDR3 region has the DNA TGTGCCAGCACCCCAGGGTTTACCTATGGCTACACCTTC. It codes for CASTPGFTYGYTF.

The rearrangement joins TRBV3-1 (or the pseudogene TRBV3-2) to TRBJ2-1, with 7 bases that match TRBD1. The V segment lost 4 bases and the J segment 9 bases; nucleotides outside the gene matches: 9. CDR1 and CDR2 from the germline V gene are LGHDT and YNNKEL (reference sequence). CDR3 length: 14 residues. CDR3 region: CASSPRTGSGEQFF. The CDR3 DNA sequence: TGTGCCAGCAGCCCAAGGACAGGATCGGGTGAGCAGTTCTTC.

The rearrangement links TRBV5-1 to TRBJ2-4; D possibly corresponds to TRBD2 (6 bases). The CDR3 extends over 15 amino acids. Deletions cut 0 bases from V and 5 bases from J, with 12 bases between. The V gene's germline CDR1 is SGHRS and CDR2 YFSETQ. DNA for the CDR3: TGCGCCAGCAGCTTGGAGGGTACGGGGGAAAACATTCAGTACTTC. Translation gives CASSLEGTGENIQYF.

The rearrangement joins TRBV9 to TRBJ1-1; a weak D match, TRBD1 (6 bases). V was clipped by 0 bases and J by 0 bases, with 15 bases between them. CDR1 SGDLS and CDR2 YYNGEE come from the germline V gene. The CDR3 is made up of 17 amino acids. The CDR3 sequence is CASSVGRGTGMNTEAFF. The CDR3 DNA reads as TGTGCCAGCAGCGTAGGAAGGGGGACGGGAATGAACACTGAAGCTTTCTTT. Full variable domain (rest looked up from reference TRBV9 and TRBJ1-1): DSGVTQTPKHLITATGQRVTLRCSPRSGDLSVYWYQQSLDQGLQFLIQYYNGEERAKGNILERFSAQQFPDLHSELNLSSLELGDSALYFCASSVGRGTGMNTEAFFGQGTRLTVV.

CDR3 in amino acids: CASSPQTSSDTQYF. The CDR3 DNA is TGTGCCAGCAGTCCCCAGACTAGCTCCGATACGCAGTATTTT. This rearrangement joins TRBV6-5 to TRBJ2-3, with 7 bases matching TRBD2. Germline V gene sequence: CDR1 MNHEY, CDR2 SVGAGI. Trimming at V came to 5 bases and at J to 6 bases, leaving 8 bases not matched to a gene. The CDR3 totals 14 residues.

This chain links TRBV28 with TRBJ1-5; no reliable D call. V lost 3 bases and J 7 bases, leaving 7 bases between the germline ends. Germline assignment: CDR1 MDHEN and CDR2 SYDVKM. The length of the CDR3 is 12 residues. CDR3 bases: TGTGCCAGCAGTTTGTGGGCACAGCCCCAGCATTTT. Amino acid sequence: CASSLWAQPQHF.

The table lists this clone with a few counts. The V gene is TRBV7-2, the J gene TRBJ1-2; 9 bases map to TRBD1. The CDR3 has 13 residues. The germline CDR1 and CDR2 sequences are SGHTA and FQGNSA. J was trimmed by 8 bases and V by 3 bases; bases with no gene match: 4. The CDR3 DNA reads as TGTGCCAGCAGCTTGGACAGGGGAAACGGCTACACCTTC. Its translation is CASSLDRGNGYTF. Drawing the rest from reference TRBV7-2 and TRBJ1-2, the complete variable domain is GAGVSQSPSNKVTEKGKDVELRCDPISGHTALYWYRQSLGQGLEFLIYFQGNSAPDKSGLPSDRFSAERTGGSVSTLTIQRTQQEDSAVYLCASSLDRGNGYTFGSGTRLTVV.

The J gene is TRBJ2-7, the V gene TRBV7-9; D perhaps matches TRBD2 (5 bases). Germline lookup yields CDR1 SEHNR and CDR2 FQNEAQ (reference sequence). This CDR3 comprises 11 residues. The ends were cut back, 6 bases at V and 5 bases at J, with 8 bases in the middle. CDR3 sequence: CASSRGNEQYF. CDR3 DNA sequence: TGTGCCAGCAGTCGGGGTAACGAGCAGTACTTC.

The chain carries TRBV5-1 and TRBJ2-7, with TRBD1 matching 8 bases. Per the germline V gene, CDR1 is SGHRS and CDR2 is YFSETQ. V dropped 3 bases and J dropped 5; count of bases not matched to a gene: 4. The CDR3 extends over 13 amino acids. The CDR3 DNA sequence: TGCGCCAGCAGCTGGGGGACAGGAGACGAGCAGTACTTC. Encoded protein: CASSWGTGDEQYF.

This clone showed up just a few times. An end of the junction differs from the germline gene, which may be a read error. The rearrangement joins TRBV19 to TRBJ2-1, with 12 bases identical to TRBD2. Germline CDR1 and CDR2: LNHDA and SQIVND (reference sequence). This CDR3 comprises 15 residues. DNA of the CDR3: TGTGCCAGTAGTTGGACTAGCGGGGAATACAGTGAGCAGTTCTTC. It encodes CASSWTSGEYSEQFF.

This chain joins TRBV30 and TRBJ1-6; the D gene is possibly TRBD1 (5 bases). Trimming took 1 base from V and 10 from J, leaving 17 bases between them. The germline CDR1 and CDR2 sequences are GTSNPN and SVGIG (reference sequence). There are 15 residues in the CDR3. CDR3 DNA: TGTGCCTGGAGTGGGGGCGGCATGGCAAAGTCACCCCTCCACTTT. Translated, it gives CAWSGGGMAKSPLHF.

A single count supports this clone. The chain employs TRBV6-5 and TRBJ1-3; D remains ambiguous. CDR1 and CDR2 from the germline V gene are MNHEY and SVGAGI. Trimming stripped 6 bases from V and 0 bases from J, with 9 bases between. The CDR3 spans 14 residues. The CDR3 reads CASRIEISGNTIYF. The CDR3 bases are TGTGCCAGCAGAATAGAGATCTCTGGAAACACCATATATTTT.

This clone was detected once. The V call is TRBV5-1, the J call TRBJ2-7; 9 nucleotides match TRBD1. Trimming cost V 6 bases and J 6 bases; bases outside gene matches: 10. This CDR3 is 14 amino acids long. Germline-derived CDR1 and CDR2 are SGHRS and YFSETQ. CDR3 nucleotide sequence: TGCGCCAGCAACCTCCTCACAGGGGGCGGCGAGCAGTACTTC. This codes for CASNLLTGGGEQYF.

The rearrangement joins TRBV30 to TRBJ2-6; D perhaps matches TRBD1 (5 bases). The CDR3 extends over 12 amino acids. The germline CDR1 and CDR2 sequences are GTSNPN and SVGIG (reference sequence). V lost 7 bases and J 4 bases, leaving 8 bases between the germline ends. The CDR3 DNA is TGTGCCTACAGGCGCGGGGCCAACGTCCTGACTTTC. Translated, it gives CAYRRGANVLTF. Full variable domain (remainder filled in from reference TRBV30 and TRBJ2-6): SQTIHQWPATLVQPVGSPLSLECTVEGTSNPNLYWYRQAAGRGLQLLFYSVGIGQISSEVPQNLSASRPQDRQFILSSKKLLLSDSGFYLCAYRRGANVLTFGAGSRLTVL.

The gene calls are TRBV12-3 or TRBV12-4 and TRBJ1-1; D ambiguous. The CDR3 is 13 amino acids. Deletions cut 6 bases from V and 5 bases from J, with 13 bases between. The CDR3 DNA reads TGTGCCAGCAGCTTGACTAAGGGTACTGAAGCTTTCTTT. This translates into CASSLTKGTEAFF.

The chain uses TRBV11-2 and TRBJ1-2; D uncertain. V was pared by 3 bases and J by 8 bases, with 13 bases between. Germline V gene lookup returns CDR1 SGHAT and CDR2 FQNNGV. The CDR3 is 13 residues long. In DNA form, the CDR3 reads TGTGCCAGCAGCTTTTTACACCCAGGCGGCTACACCTTC. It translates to CASSFLHPGGYTF.

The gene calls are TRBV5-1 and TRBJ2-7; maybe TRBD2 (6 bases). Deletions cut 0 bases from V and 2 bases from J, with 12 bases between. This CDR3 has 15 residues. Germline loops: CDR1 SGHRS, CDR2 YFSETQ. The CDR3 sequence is CASSLAGEATYEQYF. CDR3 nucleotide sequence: TGCGCCAGCAGCTTGGCGGGGGAGGCAACCTACGAGCAGTACTTC.

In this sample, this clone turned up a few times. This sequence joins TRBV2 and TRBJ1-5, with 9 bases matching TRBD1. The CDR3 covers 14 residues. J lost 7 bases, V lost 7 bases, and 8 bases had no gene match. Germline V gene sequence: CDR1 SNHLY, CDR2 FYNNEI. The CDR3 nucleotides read TGTGCCAGCAAAGGGGGAACAGGGGGCCAGCCCCAGCATTTT. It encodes CASKGGTGGQPQHF.

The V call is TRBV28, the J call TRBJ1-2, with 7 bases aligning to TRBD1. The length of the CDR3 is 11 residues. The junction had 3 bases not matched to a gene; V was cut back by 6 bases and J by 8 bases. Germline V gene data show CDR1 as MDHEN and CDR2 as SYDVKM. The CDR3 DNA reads TGTGCCAGCAGCACACAGGGGGGCTACACCTTC. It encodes CASSTQGGYTF.